The rows below give T cell receptor beta chains drawn from one sample of a study of shared clonotypes between healthy human individuals. The method was immunoSEQ multiplex PCR; TCRdb's version includes in-frame clones alone and lacks a portion of them. This sample carries about 710,000 clones, roughly 72% of them seen once, and the ten largest clones take 1.5% to 2%. What was sequenced was memory CD4+ T cells sorted from blood. The receptor source for this set is a woman in her twenties or thirties in good health. Each CDR3 is given with its conserved first and last residue. A D gene is named only where the DNA matches it firmly. Only some rows state a clone size, as once, few, many or a class for expanded clones.

j_call d_call clone_size v_call cdr3_nt cdr3_aa
TRBJ2-7 - - TRBV7-8 TGTGCCAGCAGCCCCAAGATGGGGTCCACGTCCTACGAGCAGTACTTC CASSPKMGSTSYEQYF
TRBJ2-1 TRBD2 few TRBV5-1 TGCGCCAGCAGCTTGTCGGTTCGGGAGGGACGGAATGAGCAGTTCTTC CASSLSVREGRNEQFF
TRBJ2-5 - - TRBV14 TGTGCCAGCAGCTACCACCGAGGACTCCAAGAGACCCAGTACTTC CASSYHRGLQETQYF
TRBJ2-3 - - TRBV5-1 TGCGCCAGCAGCTTGGCGATTACAGATACGCAGTATTTT CASSLAITDTQYF
TRBJ2-5 - - TRBV4-1 TGCGCCAGCAGCCAGGCGGTAGGGTACCAAGAGACCCAGTACTTC CASSQAVGYQETQYF
TRBJ2-3 TRBD1 many TRBV27 TGTGCCAGCAGTTCCCACTCACAGGGGACGCAGTATTTT CASSSHSQGTQYF
TRBJ2-5 TRBD1 many TRBV23-1 TGCGCCGGCCCGAAACCCGGGACAGGGGAAGAGACCCAGTACTTC CAGPKPGTGEETQYF
TRBJ1-1 - - TRBV27 TGTGCCAGCAGTTTACAGGGGCTCACTGAAGCTTTCTTT CASSLQGLTEAFF
TRBJ1-2 - - TRBV5-1 TGCGCCAGCAGCTTGGCCGAACAGGGAGGTGGCTACACCTTC CASSLAEQGGGYTF
TRBJ2-6 TRBD2 - TRBV5-1 TGCGCCAGCAGCTCCGGACTAGCGGGAGCCGGGGCCAACGTCCTGACTTTC CASSSGLAGAGANVLTF
TRBJ2-5 - once TRBV7-2 TGTGCCAGCAGCTTAACTCCCGGCACCCAGTACTTC CASSLTPGTQYF
TRBJ1-1 TRBD1 - TRBV28 TGTGCCAGCAGTTTACCCCGGACAGGGGCGTGGGTTGAAGCTTTCTTT CASSLPRTGAWVEAFF
TRBJ2-7 TRBD1 - TRBV18 TGTGCCAGCTCACATACAGGGGTACCTGACTACGAGCAGTACTTC CASSHTGVPDYEQYF
TRBJ2-7 TRBD2 - TRBV28 TGTGCCAGCAGTTTTAGATCGGGAGCGGGATTCCGGTACTTC CASSFRSGAGFRYF